This T cell receptor (beta chain) was sequenced in a study of blood T cell repertoires in COVID-19 (dated by TCRdb to the early 2020s). Regarding the research as a whole: Samples covering the acute and convalescent phases of COVID-19 were provided by collaborators in the United States, Italy and Spain. Where available, HLA class I and class II types were taken from metadata supplied by the sample provider and were not determined by assay-based typing. The samples were drawn from two sources: the first 160 participants of the ongoing ImmuneRACE study, and over 950 subjects contributed by 6 global collaborators. The prospective study material was composed of cDNA or gDNA derived from T cells, B-cell-depleted T cells, or PBMCs. The repertoires were released in a freely available public database intended as a resource for research on the immune response to SARS-CoV-2. The dataset comprised deeply sampled blood TCRbeta repertoires from subjects exposed to, actively infected with, or recovered from COVID-19. Sample metadata almost always included a de-identified subject ID, COVID-19 status, age in years and sex.

CDR1 and CDR2 are read off the germline V gene as SGHDT and YYEEEE. V has 4 bases trimmed and J has 3 bases trimmed; junction bases matching no gene number 2. The CDR3 runs 15 amino acids, cysteine and phenylalanine included. Only CDR3 DNA is held: 45 bases, read in frame from base 1. Turning to this clone: Its target antigen remains unknown. No much larger clonotype is one base removed from it; base qualities were not supplied.

The study at large found these results: The quantity of clinical and demographic metadata differed by source and by participant and was supplied without curation.

TCRbeta CDR3 regions were amplified from genomic DNA by means of the immunoSEQ Assay, a bias-controlled multiplex PCR. From the authors' description of their analysis: Within the assay, amplification of reference gene primers was used to estimate how many nucleated cells each sample contained. Sequence reads were collapsed and filtered to measure the absolute abundance of every unique TCRbeta CDR3 rearrangement. For each sample, productive Simpson clonality was calculated by taking the square root of Simpson's diversity index across productive rearrangements. TCRdb took over this immuneACCESS table, retaining in-frame rearrangements with V and J assigned. Such tables are incomplete; in checked studies, under half of the missing clones stem from an unresolved V gene, and the remainder is unexplained. V and J calls and clone size are copied from that table; D and trimming were computed from the DNA. The sample records approximately 270,000 clones, more than 85% of which are singletons. Clones ranked in the top ten supply approximately 3% of the sample.

Participants in the prospective study were aged roughly 18 to 95 years, lived in about two dozen United States geographic areas, and enrolled through a virtual design. To assign participants to cohorts, the prospective study relied on clinical history that participants themselves reported in a screening survey and a study questionnaire. Exposed participants had been in contact, within 2 weeks of entering the study, with a person who had a PCR-confirmed or clinician-diagnosed case of COVID-19. In the prospective study, whole blood, serum and a nasopharyngeal or oropharyngeal swab were collected from each participant by mobile phlebotomists. Over a roughly 2-month period, participants in the prospective study had the option of providing additional blood draws and questionnaires. Before DNA extraction, blood samples from the prospective study were shipped at room temperature or frozen.

Sample: PBMCs or T cells enriched from blood (not recorded which). Recombination connected TRBV5-6 to TRBJ2-5; 14 of the junction bases match TRBD2. This receptor was taken from a middle-aged man who had been exposed to COVID-19. This receptor has the CDR3 CASSRLAGGKETQYF. The DNA sequence is as follows: TGTGCCAGCAGCCGACTAGCGGGAGGGAAAGAGACCCAGTACTTC.